This entry lists 14 T cell receptor beta chains sequenced from one sample in a study of blood T cell repertoires in COVID-19. The assay was immunoSEQ multiplex PCR, and TCRdb's table has in-frame clones only and misses some. The sample has approximately 98,000 clones, about 83% seen once. The sequenced sample was peripheral blood. All receptors derive from a woman aged 70-85 years with acute or convalescent COVID-19.

This clone was counted between two and nine times. The V and J genes are TRBV4-3 and TRBJ1-2; tentatively, D is TRBD1 (6 bases). CDR1 and CDR2 (germline): LGHNA, YSLEER. This CDR3 has 15 amino acids. Trimming cost V 1 base and J 3 bases, with 12 bases left between them. The CDR3 sequence: CASSQGEWGHYGYTF. The CDR3 DNA follows: TGCGCCAGCAGCCAAGGAGAGTGGGGGCACTATGGCTACACCTTC.

The chain links TRBV4-2 to TRBJ2-7, with D possibly TRBD2 on 5 matching bases. This CDR3 contains 16 residues. In germline, CDR1 is LGHNA, CDR2 YNFKEQ. The V gene lost 0 bases and the J gene lost 4 bases, with 16 bases spanning the gap. CDR3: CASSQEGLATNYEQYF. The DNA of the CDR3 is TGTGCCAGCAGCCAAGAGGGTCTAGCTACCAATTACGAGCAGTACTTC.

This clone was seen a few times. This chain joins TRBV3-1 (or the pseudogene TRBV3-2) and TRBJ2-1; D call uncertain. This CDR3 is built from 14 residues. CDR1 and CDR2 from the germline V gene are LGHDT and YNNKEL (reference sequence). Trimming removed 3 bases at V and 6 bases at J, with 12 bases between. CDR3 nucleotides: TGTGCCAGCAGCCATCTCGACAACCCCAATGAGCAGTTCTTC. This codes for CASSHLDNPNEQFF.

This clone was recorded once. The V gene is TRBV28, the J gene TRBJ1-4; possibly TRBD1 for D (5 bases). Trimming took 7 bases from V and 8 from J, leaving 17 bases between them. The CDR3 contains 14 residues. Germline CDR1 is MDHEN and CDR2 is SYDVKM. This CDR3 is CASKAQAGGEKLFF. CDR3 bases: TGTGCCAGCAAGGCGCAGGCGGGGGGGGAAAAACTGTTTTTT.

This clone was found a few times. The rearrangement joins TRBV7-2 to TRBJ1-1, with 8 positions matching TRBD1. Germline V gene lookup returns CDR1 SGHTA and CDR2 FQGNSA. The V segment lost 5 bases and the J segment 4 bases; nucleotides outside the gene matches: 9. CDR3 length equals 15 residues. The CDR3 sequence is CASSQGQTGGTEAFF. DNA of the CDR3: TGTGCCAGCAGCCAAGGCCAAACAGGGGGCACTGAAGCTTTCTTT.

Notes on this clone: The germline gene is not matched at one end of the junction; a read error may be the cause. The chain recombines TRBV5-8 with TRBJ1-5; 7 bases match TRBD1. The CDR3 covers 14 residues. Germline-derived CDR1 and CDR2 are SGHTS and YDEGEE. As DNA, the CDR3 is TGTGCCAGCACGCGACAGGGCGCAGATCAGCGCCAGCATTTT. Its protein product is CASTRQGADQRQHF.

The chain is built from TRBV5-4 and TRBJ2-7; 7 nucleotides line up with TRBD2. The CDR3 is 15 amino acids. Germline lookup yields CDR1 SGHNT and CDR2 YYREEE (reference sequence). Unmatched junction bases numbered 5, after V lost 2 bases and J lost 0 bases. The CDR3 DNA reads as TGTGCCAGCAGCTTCCGGCGGGGGAGCTCCTACGAGCAGTACTTC. Translated: CASSFRRGSSYEQYF.

A remark on this clone: The same CDR3 is also encoded by other DNA sequences in this sample. The rearrangement joins TRBV7-9 to TRBJ2-7, with 8 bases lining up with TRBD1. Trimming cost V 3 bases and J 4 bases; bases outside gene matches: 5. The CDR3 runs to 14 residues. Per the germline V gene, CDR1 is SEHNR and CDR2 is FQNEAQ (reference sequence). The chain's CDR3 is CASSFGQGGYEQYF. DNA for the CDR3: TGTGCCAGCAGCTTCGGACAGGGTGGATACGAGCAGTACTTC.

V usage is TRBV9 and J usage is TRBJ2-5; 9 positions match TRBD1. With 4 bases clipped from V and 3 bases from J, the junction kept 1 base outside the gene matches. Germline values: CDR1 SGDLS, CDR2 YYNGEE. This CDR3 comprises 13 residues. CDR3 protein: CASSWTGEETQYF. In DNA, the CDR3 is TGTGCCAGCAGCTGGACAGGGGAAGAGACCCAGTACTTC.

In its sample, this clone was seen once. The chain recombines TRBV5-8 with TRBJ1-4, with D hard to call. Germline CDR1 reads SGHTS; CDR2 reads YDEGEE. This CDR3 contains 15 residues. Trimming shortened V by 7 bases and J by 0 bases, and 13 bases separated the two germline ends. The CDR3 coding sequence is TGTGCCAGCGGGAGGGCAGGAGCAACTAATGAAAAACTGTTTTTT. It codes for CASGRAGATNEKLFF.

The chain carries TRBV28 and TRBJ2-7; TRBD1 matches 9 bases. With 5 bases clipped from V and 3 bases from J, the junction kept 5 bases outside the gene matches. This CDR3 has 14 residues. The germline V gene encodes CDR1 MDHEN and CDR2 SYDVKM. The CDR3 here is CASSTSGQGYEQYV. As DNA, the CDR3 is TGTGCCAGCAGTACCTCGGGACAGGGCTACGAGCAGTACGTC.

This chain connects TRBV19 to TRBJ1-2, with 9 nucleotides matching TRBD1. The length of the CDR3 is 15 residues. Germline trimming cut 5 bases from V and 7 bases from J; bases unmatched to any gene: 11. The germline gives CDR1 LNHDA, CDR2 SQIVND (reference sequence). CDR3: CASSAGDRVVSGYTF. DNA for the CDR3: TGTGCCAGTAGTGCCGGGGACAGGGTCGTTTCTGGCTACACCTTC.

The rearrangement joins TRBV28 to TRBJ1-1, with a tentative D call TRBD1 (6 bases). Trimming took 5 bases from V and 1 from J, leaving 14 bases between them. The CDR3 runs to 15 residues. The germline CDR1 and CDR2 sequences are MDHEN and SYDVKM. CDR3 DNA: TGTGCCAGCAGTAAACAGACAGGCTGGAACACTGAAGCTTTCTTT. Protein sequence: CASSKQTGWNTEAFF.

The V and J genes are TRBV7-9 and TRBJ1-3; D not resolved. The germline CDR1 and CDR2 sequences are SEHNR and FQNEAQ (reference sequence). V lost 2 bases, J lost 0 bases, and 20 bases lay in between. This CDR3 is built from 19 residues. The CDR3 spells CASSLNHRELLSSGNTIYF. The CDR3 nucleotides are TGTGCCAGCAGCTTAAATCATCGGGAACTCCTGAGCTCTGGAAACACCATATATTTT. Full variable domain (missing parts from reference TRBV7-9 and TRBJ1-3): DTGVSQNPRHKITKRGQNVTFRCDPISEHNRLYWYRQTLGQGPEFLTYFQNEAQLEKSRLLSDRFSAERPKGSFSTLEIQRTEQGDSAMYLCASSLNHRELLSSGNTIYFGEGSWLTVV.